This T cell receptor beta chain was sequenced for a study of shared clonotypes between healthy human individuals. Study-level results: Since donors were few, the genetic and exposure-history diversity represented was limited.

Method: immunoSEQ multiplex PCR; TCRdb's copy keeps in-frame clones and lacks some. The sample includes about 690,000 clones, about 90% of them seen just once. Each sample came from a Caucasian adult donor living in Nashville, Tennessee. CD8 memory merged CD45RO+ cells and CCR7-negative CD45RA+ TemRA cells into one population. V was clipped by 8 bases and J by 1 base, with 23 bases between them. The CDR3 is 18 residues long. Germline V gene lookup returns CDR1 SEHNR and CDR2 FQNEAQ (reference sequence). A few counts support this clone. Its antigen is undetermined. The specimen sequenced was memory CD8+ T cells from PBMCs. Subset: CD45RO+ cells pooled with CCR7-negative TemRA cells. This chain uses TRBV7-9 with TRBJ2-2, with D uncertain. This clonotype was sampled from a man in his late teens or twenties in good health. Some clones in this sample may be carry-over from other donors' samples. CDR3 sequence: CASFRLRHPHKNTGELFF. The CDR3 region has the DNA TGTGCCAGCTTCAGACTTCGGCATCCACACAAGAACACCGGGGAGCTGTTTTTT.